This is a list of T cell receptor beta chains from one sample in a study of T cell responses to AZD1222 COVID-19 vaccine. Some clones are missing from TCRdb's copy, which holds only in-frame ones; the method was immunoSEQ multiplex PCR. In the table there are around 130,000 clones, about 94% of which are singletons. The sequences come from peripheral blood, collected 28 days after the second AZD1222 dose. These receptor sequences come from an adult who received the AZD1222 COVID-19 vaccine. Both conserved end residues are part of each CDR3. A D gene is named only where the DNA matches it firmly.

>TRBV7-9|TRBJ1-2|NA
TGTGCCACTCGACCATCCGGGACGGAATATGGCTACACCTTC
CATRPSGTEYGYTF
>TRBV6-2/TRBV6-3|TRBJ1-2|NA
TGTGCCAGCAGTTACTCCTATGGCTACACCTTC
CASSYSYGYTF
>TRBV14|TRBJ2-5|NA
TGTGCCAGCAGCCAGACGACACTGTACCAAGAGACCCAGTACTTC
CASSQTTLYQETQYF
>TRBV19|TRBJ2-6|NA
TGTGCCACTCGAAGCTCTGGGGCCAACGTCCTGACTTTC
CATRSSGANVLTF
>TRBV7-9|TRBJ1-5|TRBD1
TGTGCCAGCAGCTTAGGACAGGGTGCCAATCAGCCCCAGCATTTT
CASSLGQGANQPQHF
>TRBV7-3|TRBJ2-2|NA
TGTGCCAGCAGCTTAAGAGGGGGTAGTACCGGGGAGCTGTTTTTT
CASSLRGGSTGELFF
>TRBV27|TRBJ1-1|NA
TGTGCCAGCAGTGCAGTACTGGGACTTAACACTGAAGCTTTCTTT
CASSAVLGLNTEAFF
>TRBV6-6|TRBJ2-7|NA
TGTGCCAGCAGTTACACAGGGCTTACCTACGAGCAGTACTTC
CASSYTGLTYEQYF
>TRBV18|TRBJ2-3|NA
TGTGCCAGCTCACCTTATTCCGGTAGCACAGATACGCAGTATTTT
CASSPYSGSTDTQYF
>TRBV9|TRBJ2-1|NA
TGTGCCAGCAGCCCCGACGGGAGCTACAATGAGCAGTTCTTC
CASSPDGSYNEQFF
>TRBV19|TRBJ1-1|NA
TGTGCCAGTAGTTTACAGGGTCTGAACACTGAAGCTTTCTTT
CASSLQGLNTEAFF
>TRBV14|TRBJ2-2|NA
TGTGCCAGCAGCCAAGAATTGGGGGGCCACGGGGAGCTGTTTTTT
CASSQELGGHGELFF
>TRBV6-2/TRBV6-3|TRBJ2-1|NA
TGTGCCAGCAGTCCCCGGGGAACCGGTGAGCAGTTCTTC
CASSPRGTGEQFF
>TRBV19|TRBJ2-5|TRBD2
TGTGCCACTCGGACTAGCGGGCAAGAGACCCAGTACTTC
CATRTSGQETQYF
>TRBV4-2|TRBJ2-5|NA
TGTGCCAGCAGCCGATTCCAGGGACAAGAGACCCAGTACTTC
CASSRFQGQETQYF
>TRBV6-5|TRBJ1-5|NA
TGTGCCAGCACAGACAGTCCCAATAAGCCCCAGCATTTT
CASTDSPNKPQHF
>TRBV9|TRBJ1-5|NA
TGTGCCAGCAGCGTAGATGGGCAGATCAATCAGCCCCAGCATTTT
CASSVDGQINQPQHF
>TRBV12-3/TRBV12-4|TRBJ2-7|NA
TGTGCCAGCAGTCCCTCCTTCTACGAGCAGTACTTC
CASSPSFYEQYF
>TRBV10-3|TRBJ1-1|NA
TGTGCCATCAGTTTTTCGACGGGAGAGACTGAAGCTTTCTTT
CAISFSTGETEAFF
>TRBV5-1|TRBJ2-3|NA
TGCGCCAGCAGCTCAGAGGGTTTCTGGGACACAGATACGCAGTATTTT
CASSSEGFWDTDTQYF
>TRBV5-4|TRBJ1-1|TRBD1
TGTGCCAGCAGCTTGGGAGACAGGGATTTGAAAGCTTTCTTT
CASSLGDRDLKAFF
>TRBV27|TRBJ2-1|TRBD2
TGTGCCAGCAGAAAGCGGGGGGTGGCCTACAATGAGCAGTTCTTC
CASRKRGVAYNEQFF
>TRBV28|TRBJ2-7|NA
TGTGCCAGCCAGGCAGGGGATCTACGTGGGCAGTACTTC
CASQAGDLRGQYF
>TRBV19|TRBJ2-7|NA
TGTGCCAGTAGGCTAACATCGACGCCACCCTTCTACGAGCAGTACTTC
CASRLTSTPPFYEQYF